This TCR beta chain was identified in a study of OX40 agonist ivuxolimab in advanced cancers. Study summary: Partial responses occurred in Three dose-escalation patients, one with hepatocellular carcinoma and two with cutaneous melanoma.

The data were produced by immunoSEQ multiplex PCR, yet TCRdb's version contains in-frame clones alone and is incomplete. The data contain around 40,000 clones, roughly 86% of them seen just once; the ten biggest clones take up over 0.35%. Study-level points and caveats: Circulating CD4+ and CD8+ T cells showed clonal expansion by week 6 at 0.1 to 3.0 mg/kg.

Worth noting for this clone: The antigen is not known.

This CDR3 contains 12 residues. V was clipped by 0 bases and J by 6 bases, with 5 bases between them. The germline V gene encodes CDR1 LGHNA and CDR2 YNFKEQ. Sequences were derived from CD4+ or CD8+ T cells sorted from blood, sampled in a trial of the OX40 agonist ivuxolimab. The receptor comes from an adult with an advanced solid tumor such as melanoma, head and neck, liver or kidney cancer. The chain is built from TRBV4-2 and TRBJ1-2; no clear D gene. In DNA form, the CDR3 reads TGTGCCAGCAGCCAAGACCCGGATGGCTACACCTTC. Amino acid sequence: CASSQDPDGYTF.